This T cell receptor (beta chain) was observed in a study of blood T cells in healthy people across ages. This clonotype was seen only a few times. Combining a sample-barcoded 5' primer with a J-beta primer mix, a second PCR ran for roughly 7 to 12 cycles. Every cDNA molecule bore a tag from a template-switch adaptor containing 12 random nucleotides. TCRdb analysed the 5' RACE reads with MiXCR anew, one entry per CDR3 protein. The repertoire holds 1,800,000 or so distinct CDR3 sequences, with about two fifths as singletons. J was trimmed by 9 bases and V by 0 bases; bases with no gene match: 6. Germline V gene lookup returns CDR1 SGDLS and CDR2 YYNGEE. This CDR3 has 14 residues.

The specimen was blood. This receptor was obtained from a human donor in good health. The chain has TRBV9 and TRBJ2-7, with 10 positions matching TRBD2. The CDR3 DNA reads as TGTGCCAGCAGCGTAGCTAGCGGGGGCGCGGTGCAGTACTTC. Its protein product is CASSVASGGAVQYF.